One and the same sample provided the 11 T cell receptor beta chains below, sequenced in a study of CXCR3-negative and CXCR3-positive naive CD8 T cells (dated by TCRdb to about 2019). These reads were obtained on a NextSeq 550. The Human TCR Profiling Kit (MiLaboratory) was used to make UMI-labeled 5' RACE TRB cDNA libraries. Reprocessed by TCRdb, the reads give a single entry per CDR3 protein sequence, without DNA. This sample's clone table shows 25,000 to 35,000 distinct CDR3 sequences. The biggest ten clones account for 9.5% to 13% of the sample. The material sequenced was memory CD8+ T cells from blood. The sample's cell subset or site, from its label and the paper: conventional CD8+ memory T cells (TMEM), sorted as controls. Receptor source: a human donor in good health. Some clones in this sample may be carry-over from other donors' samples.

This CDR3 is CASSHPATHNEQFF. V gene TRBV9 combines with J gene TRBJ2-1. In germline, CDR1 is SGDLS, CDR2 YYNGEE. This CDR3 comprises 14 residues.

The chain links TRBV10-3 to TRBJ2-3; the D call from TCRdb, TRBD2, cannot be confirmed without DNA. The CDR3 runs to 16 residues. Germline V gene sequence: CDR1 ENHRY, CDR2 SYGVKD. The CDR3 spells CAIKRISGANTDTQYF.

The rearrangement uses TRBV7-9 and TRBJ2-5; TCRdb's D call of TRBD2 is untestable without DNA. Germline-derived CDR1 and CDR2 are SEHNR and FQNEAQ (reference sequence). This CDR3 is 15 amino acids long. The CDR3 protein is CASSPSRAGRETQYF.

This chain's CDR3 is CSVFVRQLNTEAFF. This sequence joins TRBV29-1 and TRBJ1-1. The CDR3 extends over 14 amino acids. CDR1 and CDR2 from the germline V gene are SQVTM and ANQGSEA.

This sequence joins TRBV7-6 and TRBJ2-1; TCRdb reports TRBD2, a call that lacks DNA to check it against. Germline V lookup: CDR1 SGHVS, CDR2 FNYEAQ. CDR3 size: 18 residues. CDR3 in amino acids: CASSLDGIAGVSYNEQFF. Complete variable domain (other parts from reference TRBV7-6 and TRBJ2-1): GAGVSQSPRYKVTKRGQDVALRCDPISGHVSLYWYRQALGQGPEFLTYFNYEAQQDKSGLPNDRFSAERPEGSISTLTIQRTEQRDSAMYRCASSLDGIAGVSYNEQFFGPGTRLTVL.

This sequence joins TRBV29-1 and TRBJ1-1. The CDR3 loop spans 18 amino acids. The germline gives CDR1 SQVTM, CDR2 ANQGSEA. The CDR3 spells CSVEDYSLSISNSGEAFF.

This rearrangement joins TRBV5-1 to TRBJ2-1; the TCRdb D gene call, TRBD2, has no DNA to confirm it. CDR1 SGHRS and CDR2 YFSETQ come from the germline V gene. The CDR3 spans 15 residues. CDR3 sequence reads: CASSRTSGVYNEQFF.

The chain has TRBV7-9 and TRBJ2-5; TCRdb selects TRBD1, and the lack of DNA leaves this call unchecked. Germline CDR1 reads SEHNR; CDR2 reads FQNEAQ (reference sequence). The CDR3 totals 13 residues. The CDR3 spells CAIRRGGQETQYF. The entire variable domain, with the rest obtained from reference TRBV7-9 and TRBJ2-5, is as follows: DTGVSQNPRHKITKRGQNVTFRCDPISEHNRLYWYRQTLGQGPEFLTYFQNEAQLEKSRLLSDRFSAERPKGSFSTLEIQRTEQGDSAMYLCAIRRGGQETQYFGPGTRLLVL.

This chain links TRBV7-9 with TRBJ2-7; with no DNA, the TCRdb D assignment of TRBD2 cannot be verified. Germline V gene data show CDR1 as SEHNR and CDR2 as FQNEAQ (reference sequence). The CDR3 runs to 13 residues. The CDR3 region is CASSPDSTYEQYF. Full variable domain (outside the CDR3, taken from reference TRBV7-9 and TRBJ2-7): DTGVSQNPRHKITKRGQNVTFRCDPISEHNRLYWYRQTLGQGPEFLTYFQNEAQLEKSRLLSDRFSAERPKGSFSTLEIQRTEQGDSAMYLCASSPDSTYEQYFGPGTRLTVT.

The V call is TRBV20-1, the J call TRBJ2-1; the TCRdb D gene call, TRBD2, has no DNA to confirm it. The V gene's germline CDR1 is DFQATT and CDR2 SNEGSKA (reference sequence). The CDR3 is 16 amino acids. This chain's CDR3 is CSANKLAGGSYNEQFF.

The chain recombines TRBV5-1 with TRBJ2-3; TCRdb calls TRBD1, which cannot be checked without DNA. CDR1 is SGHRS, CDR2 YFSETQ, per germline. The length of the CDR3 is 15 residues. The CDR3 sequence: CASSLVPGSTDTQYF. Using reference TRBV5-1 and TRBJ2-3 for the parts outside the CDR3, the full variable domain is KAGVTQTPRYLIKTRGQQVTLSCSPISGHRSVSWYQQTPGQGLQFLFEYFSETQRNKGNFPGRFSGRQFSNSRSEMNVSTLELGDSALYLCASSLVPGSTDTQYFGPGTRLTVL.